Sequencing of this T cell receptor beta chain was carried out in a study of T cell clones after liver transplantation. Study overall: In this trial, immunosuppression withdrawal was attempted within 2 years of liver transplant. Study outcomes and limitations: Rather than being deleted, graft donor-reactive T cells may have moved into the graft.

Trimming removed 4 bases from V and 5 bases from J; junction bases left unmatched: 10. Per the germline V gene, CDR1 is SGHNT and CDR2 is YENEEA. The CDR3 runs to 15 residues. As concerns this clone: As yet, its antigen is unknown.

Sequenced by immunoSEQ multiplex PCR; TCRdb stores in-frame clones only, minus some. The profile shows tens of thousands of clones, 75% to 85% of them singletons. The receptor's source is a human patient who received a liver transplant. Certain T cells may be donor cells from the graft. V usage is TRBV11-3 and J usage is TRBJ2-7; 8 bases match TRBD1. This specimen consisted of CD4+ T cells from blood, obtained 12 months after liver transplant. The CDR3 DNA reads TGTGCCAGCAGCTCTAGACAGGGGACCAGGGACGAGCAGTACTTC. It is translated as CASSSRQGTRDEQYF. Looking up the rest from reference TRBV11-3 and TRBJ2-7 gives the full variable domain: EAGVVQSPRYKIIEKKQPVAFWCNPISGHNTLYWYLQNLGQGPELLIRYENEEAVDDSQLPKDRFSAERLKGVDSTLKIQPAELGDSAVYLCASSSRQGTRDEQYFGPGTRLTVT.